This TCR beta chain was captured by sequencing in a study of blood T cell repertoires in COVID-19 (dated by TCRdb to 2020 to 2021). Broadly, across the study: Collaborator samples came from the United States, Italy and Spain and covered acute and convalescent phases of COVID-19. The prospective study material was composed of cDNA or gDNA derived from T cells, B-cell-depleted T cells, or PBMCs. Deeply sampled blood TCRbeta repertoires from subjects exposed to, actively infected with, or recovered from COVID-19 were included in the dataset. A freely available public database, intended as a resource for researchers studying the immune response to SARS-CoV-2, is where the repertoires were released. The samples were drawn from two sources: the first 160 participants of the ongoing ImmuneRACE study, and 1,000 to 1,500 subjects contributed by 6 global collaborators. Nearly every sample came with metadata listing a de-identified subject ID, COVID-19 status, age in years and sex. Where available, HLA class I and class II types were obtained from metadata supplied by the sample provider rather than from assay-based typing.

TCRbeta CDR3 regions were amplified from genomic DNA using the immunoSEQ Assay, a bias-controlled multiplex PCR. From the authors' description of their analysis: The number of nucleated cells in each sample was estimated by amplification of reference gene primers within the assay. To quantify the absolute abundance of each unique TCRbeta CDR3 rearrangement, sequence reads were collapsed and filtered. For each sample, productive Simpson clonality was calculated as the square root of Simpson's diversity index across productive rearrangements. The source is immuneACCESS, and TCRdb retained only in-frame sequences with V and J called. Part of the clones is not carried over; for the studies checked, unresolved V genes explain less than half of this, and the remainder is unexplained. Clone size and the V and J calls come from that table; the DNA yielded D and trimming. The sample contains some 300,000 clones, around 86% of them found a single time. The top ten hold about 4% of the sample.

With regard to this clone: Its recognized antigen is unknown. No much larger clonotype is one base removed from it; base qualities were not supplied.

Participants in the prospective study were aged about 18 to 95 years, lived in under 30 United States geographic areas, and enrolled through a virtual design. Cohort assignment in the prospective study relied on participant-reported clinical history from a screening survey and a study questionnaire. For ImmuneRACE Cohort 3, a participant was defined as recovered based on two consecutive negative NP/OP PCR tests, clearance by a healthcare professional, or resolution of symptoms. Mobile phlebotomists in the prospective study collected whole blood, serum and a nasopharyngeal or oropharyngeal swab from every participant. Prospective study participants could optionally give additional blood draws and questionnaires over an approximately two-month period. Blood samples from the prospective study were shipped frozen or at room temperature prior to DNA extraction. CDR1 MDHEN and CDR2 SYDVKM were looked up in the germline V gene. From the cysteine up to the phenylalanine, the CDR3 has a length of 15 residues. Of the read, only the CDR3 DNA is kept; its 45 bases are in frame from base 1. Trimmed from V: 5 bases; trimmed from J: 4 bases; junction bases lacking a gene match: 6.

Here is what the overall study found, with its caveats: How much clinical and demographic metadata was included differed by source and by participant, and the metadata was provided uncurated.

The receptor was isolated from a man between 25 and 39 years old who had recovered from COVID-19. The sequence is built from TRBV28 and TRBJ2-1, with TRBD2 identical over 9 junction bases. Sequencing was carried out using PBMCs or T cells enriched from blood (not recorded which). The nucleotides are TGTGCCAGCAGTCGCCGACTAGCGGAGTACAATGAGCAGTTCTTC. Its amino acids are CASSRRLAEYNEQFF.